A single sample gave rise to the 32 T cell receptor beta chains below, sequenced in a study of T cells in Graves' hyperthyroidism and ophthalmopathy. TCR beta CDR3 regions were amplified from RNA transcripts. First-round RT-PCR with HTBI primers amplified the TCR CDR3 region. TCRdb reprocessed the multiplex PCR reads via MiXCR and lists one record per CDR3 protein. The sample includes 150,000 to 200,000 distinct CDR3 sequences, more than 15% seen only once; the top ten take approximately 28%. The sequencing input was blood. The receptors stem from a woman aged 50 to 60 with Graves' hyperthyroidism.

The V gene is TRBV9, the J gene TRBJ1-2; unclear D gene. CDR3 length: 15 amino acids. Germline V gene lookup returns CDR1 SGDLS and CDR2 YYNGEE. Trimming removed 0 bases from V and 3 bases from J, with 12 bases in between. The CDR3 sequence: CASSVGGSLYYGYTF. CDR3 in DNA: TGTGCCAGCAGCGTAGGGGGTAGTCTGTACTATGGCTACACCTTC.

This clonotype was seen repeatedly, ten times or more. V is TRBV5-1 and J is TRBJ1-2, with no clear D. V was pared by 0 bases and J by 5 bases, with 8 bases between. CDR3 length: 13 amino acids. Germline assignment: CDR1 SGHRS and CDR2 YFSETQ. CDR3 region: CASSLVEGYGYTF. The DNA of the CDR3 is TGCGCCAGCAGCTTGGTAGAGGGATATGGCTACACCTTC.

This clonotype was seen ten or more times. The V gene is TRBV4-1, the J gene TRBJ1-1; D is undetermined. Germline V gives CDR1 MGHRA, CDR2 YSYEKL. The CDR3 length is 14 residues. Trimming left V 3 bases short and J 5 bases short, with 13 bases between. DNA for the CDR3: TGCGCCAGCAGCCACCTAAAGGGCTTTACTGAAGCTTTCTTT. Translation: CASSHLKGFTEAFF.

The CDR3 nucleotides are TGTGCCAGCAGCTCGGGACCTACGGCCTACAATGAGCAGTTCTTC. It encodes CASSSGPTAYNEQFF. The rearrangement links TRBV5-6 to TRBJ2-1; either TRBD1 or TRBD2 may fit D (5 bases each). V was shortened by 3 bases and J by 2 bases, with 12 bases between the two germline ends. This CDR3 is built from 15 residues. Germline CDR1 and CDR2: SGHDT and YYEEEE.

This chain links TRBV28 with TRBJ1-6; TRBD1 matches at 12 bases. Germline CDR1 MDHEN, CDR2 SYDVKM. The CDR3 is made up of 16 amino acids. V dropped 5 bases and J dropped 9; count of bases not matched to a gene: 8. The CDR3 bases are TGTGCCAGCAGTACTTGGGACAGGGGGCGTTCTTCACCCCTCCACTTT. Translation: CASSTWDRGRSSPLHF.

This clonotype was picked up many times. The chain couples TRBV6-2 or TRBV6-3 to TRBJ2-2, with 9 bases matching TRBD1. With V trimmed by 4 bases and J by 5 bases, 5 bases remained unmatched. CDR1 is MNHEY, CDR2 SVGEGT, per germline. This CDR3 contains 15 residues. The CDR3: CASSFRQGGTGELFF. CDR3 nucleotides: TGTGCCAGCAGTTTTCGACAGGGGGGGACCGGGGAGCTGTTTTTT.

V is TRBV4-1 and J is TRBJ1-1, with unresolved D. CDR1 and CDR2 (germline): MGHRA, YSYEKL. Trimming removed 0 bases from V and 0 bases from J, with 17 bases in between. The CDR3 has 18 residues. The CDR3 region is CASSQDPGALSMNTEAFF. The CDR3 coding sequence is TGCGCCAGCAGCCAAGACCCTGGAGCCCTTAGTATGAACACTGAAGCTTTCTTT.

The CDR3 loop reads CASKQMNTEAFF. CDR3 nucleotides: TGTGCCAGTAAACAGATGAACACTGAAGCTTTCTTT. The chain carries TRBV6-1 and TRBJ1-1; D gene ambiguous. CDR3 length: 12 residues. Per germline, CDR1 MNHNS and CDR2 SASEGT. V lost 9 bases and J lost 0, with 8 bases in between.

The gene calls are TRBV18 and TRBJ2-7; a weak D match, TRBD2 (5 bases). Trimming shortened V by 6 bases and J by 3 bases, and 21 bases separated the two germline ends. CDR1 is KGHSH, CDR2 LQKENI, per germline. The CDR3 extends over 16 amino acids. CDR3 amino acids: CASSPGRSLAGYEQYF. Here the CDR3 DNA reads TGTGCCAGCTCCCCCGGTCGGAGCCTAGCTGGCTACGAGCAGTACTTC.

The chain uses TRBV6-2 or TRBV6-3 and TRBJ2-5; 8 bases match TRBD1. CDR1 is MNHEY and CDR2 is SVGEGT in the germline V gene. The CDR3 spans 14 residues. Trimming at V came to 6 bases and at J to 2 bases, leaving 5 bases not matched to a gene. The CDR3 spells CASSLDREQETQYF. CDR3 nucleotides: TGTGCCAGCAGCTTGGACAGGGAGCAAGAGACCCAGTACTTC.

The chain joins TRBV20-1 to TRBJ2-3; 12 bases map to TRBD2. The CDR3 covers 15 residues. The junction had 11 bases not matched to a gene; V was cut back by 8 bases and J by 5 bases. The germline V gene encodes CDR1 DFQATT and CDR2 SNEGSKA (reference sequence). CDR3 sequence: CSTRLAGGSGDTQYF. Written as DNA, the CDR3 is TGCAGTACGAGGCTAGCGGGGGGGTCAGGAGATACGCAGTATTTT.

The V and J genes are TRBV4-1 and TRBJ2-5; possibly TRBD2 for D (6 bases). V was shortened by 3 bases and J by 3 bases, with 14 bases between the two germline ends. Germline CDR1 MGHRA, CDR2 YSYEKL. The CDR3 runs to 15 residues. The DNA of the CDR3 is TGCGCCAGCAGCCATAGGACTATGACTAAAGAGACCCAGTACTTC. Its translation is CASSHRTMTKETQYF.

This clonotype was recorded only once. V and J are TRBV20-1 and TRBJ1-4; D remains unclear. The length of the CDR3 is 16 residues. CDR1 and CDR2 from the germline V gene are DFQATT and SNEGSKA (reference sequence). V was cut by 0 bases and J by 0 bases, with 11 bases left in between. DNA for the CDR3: TGCAGTGCTAGAGACTGGCGAGCTGCAACTAATGAAAAACTGTTTTTT. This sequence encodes CSARDWRAATNEKLFF.

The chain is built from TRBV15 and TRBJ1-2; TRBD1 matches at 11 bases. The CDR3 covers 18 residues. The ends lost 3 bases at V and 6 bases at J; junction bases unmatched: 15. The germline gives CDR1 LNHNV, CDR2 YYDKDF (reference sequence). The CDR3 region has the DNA TGTGCCACCAGCAGCCACCCTGTAGGGGGACAGGGGGAAGATGGCTACACCTTC. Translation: CATSSHPVGGQGEDGYTF.

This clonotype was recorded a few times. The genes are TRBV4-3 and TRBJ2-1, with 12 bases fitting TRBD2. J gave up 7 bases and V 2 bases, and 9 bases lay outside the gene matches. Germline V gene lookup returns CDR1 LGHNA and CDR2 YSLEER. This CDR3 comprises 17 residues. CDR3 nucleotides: TGCGCCAGCAGCCAATCGACTAGCGGGGGCGGGGGGAATGAGCAGTTCTTC. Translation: CASSQSTSGGGGNEQFF.

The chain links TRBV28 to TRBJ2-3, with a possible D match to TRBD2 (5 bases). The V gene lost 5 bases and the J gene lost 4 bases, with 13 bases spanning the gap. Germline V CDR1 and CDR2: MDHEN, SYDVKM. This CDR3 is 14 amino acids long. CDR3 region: CASSPHPGADTQYF. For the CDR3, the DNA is TGTGCCAGCAGTCCACACCCCGGGGCAGATACGCAGTATTTT.

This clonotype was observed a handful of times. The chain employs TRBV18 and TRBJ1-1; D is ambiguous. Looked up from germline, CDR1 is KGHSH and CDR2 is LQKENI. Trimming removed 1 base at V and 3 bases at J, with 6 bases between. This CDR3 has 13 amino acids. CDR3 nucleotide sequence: TGTGCCAGCTCACCACTCACGTACACTGAAGCTTTCTTT. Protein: CASSPLTYTEAFF.

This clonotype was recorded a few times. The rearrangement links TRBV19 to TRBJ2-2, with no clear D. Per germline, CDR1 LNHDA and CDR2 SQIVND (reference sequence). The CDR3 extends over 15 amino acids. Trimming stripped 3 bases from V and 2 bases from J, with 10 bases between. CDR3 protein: CASSITISNTGELFF. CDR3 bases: TGTGCCAGTAGTATCACTATTTCTAACACCGGGGAGCTGTTTTTT.

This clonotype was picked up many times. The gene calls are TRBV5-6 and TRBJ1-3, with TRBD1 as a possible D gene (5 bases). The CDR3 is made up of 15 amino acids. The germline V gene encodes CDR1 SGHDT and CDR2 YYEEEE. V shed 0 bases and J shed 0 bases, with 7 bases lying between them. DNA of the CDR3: TGTGCCAGCAGCTTGGGGGGCAGCTCTGGAAACACCATATATTTT. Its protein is CASSLGGSSGNTIYF.

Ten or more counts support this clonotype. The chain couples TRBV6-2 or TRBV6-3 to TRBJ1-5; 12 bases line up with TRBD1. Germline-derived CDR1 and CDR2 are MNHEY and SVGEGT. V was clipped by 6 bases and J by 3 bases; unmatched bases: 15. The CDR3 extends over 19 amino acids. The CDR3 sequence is CASRPPGTGGAGDNQPQHF. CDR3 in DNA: TGTGCCAGCAGGCCCCCCGGGACAGGGGGCGCGGGGGACAATCAGCCCCAGCATTTT.

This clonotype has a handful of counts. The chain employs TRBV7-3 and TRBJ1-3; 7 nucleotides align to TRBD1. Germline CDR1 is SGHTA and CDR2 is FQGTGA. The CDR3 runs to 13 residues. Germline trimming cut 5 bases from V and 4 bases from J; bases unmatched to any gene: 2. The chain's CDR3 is CASSTGQGNTIYF. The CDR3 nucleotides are TGTGCCAGCAGCACGGGACAGGGAAACACCATATATTTT. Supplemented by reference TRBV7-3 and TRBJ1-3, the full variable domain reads GAGVSQTPSNKVTEKGKYVELRCDPISGHTALYWYRQSLGQGPEFLIYFQGTGAADDSGLPNDRFFAVRPEGSVSTLKIQRTERGDSAVYLCASSTGQGNTIYFGEGSWLTVV.

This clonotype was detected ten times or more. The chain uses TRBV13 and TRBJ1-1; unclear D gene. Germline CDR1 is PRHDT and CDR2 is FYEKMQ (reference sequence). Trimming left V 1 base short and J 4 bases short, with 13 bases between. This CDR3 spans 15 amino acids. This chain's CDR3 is CASSLALLGSTEAFF. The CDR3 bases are TGTGCCAGCAGCTTAGCCTTGTTGGGGAGCACTGAAGCTTTCTTT.

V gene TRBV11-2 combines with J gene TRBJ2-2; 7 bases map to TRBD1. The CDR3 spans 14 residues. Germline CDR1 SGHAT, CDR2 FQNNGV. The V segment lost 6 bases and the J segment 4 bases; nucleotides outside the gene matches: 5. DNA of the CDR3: TGTGCCAGCAGTTCCGACAGGGCCACCGGGGAGCTGTTTTTT. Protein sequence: CASSSDRATGELFF.

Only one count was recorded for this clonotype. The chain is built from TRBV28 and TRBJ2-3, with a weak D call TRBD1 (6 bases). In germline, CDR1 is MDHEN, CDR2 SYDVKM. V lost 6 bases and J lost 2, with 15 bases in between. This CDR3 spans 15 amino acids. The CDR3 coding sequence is TGTGCCAGCAGCAGGGACATGGGGAACACAGATACGCAGTATTTT. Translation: CASSRDMGNTDTQYF. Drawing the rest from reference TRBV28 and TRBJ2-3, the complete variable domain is DVKVTQSSRYLVKRTGEKVFLECVQDMDHENMFWYRQDPGLGLRLIYFSYDVKMKEKGDIPEGYSVSREKKERFSLILESASTNQTSMYLCASSRDMGNTDTQYFGPGTRLTVL.

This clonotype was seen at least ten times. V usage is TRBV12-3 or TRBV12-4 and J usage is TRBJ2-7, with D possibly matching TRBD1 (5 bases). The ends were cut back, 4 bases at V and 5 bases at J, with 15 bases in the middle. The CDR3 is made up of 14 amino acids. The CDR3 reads CASSSTLRVHEQYF. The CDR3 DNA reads TGTGCCAGCAGTTCTACCCTCAGGGTCCACGAGCAGTACTTC.

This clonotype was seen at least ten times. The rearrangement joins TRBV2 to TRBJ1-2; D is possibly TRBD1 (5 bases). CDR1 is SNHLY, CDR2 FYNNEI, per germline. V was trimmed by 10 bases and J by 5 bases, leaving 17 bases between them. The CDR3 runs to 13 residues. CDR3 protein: CATQAASGYGYTF. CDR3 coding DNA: TGTGCCACCCAGGCAGCCTCAGGGTATGGCTACACCTTC.

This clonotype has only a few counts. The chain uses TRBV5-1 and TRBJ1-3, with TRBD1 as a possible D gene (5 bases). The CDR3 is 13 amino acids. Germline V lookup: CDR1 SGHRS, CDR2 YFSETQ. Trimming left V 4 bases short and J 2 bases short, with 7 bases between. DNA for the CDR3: TGCGCCAGCAGCACGGGACCTGGAAACACCATATATTTT. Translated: CASSTGPGNTIYF.

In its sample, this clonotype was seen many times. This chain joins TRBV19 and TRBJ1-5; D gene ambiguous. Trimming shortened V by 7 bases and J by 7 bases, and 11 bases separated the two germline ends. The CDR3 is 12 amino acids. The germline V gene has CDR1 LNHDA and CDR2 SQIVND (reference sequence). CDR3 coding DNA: TGTGCCAGTAACAATGGAGCCCAGCCCCAGCATTTT. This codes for CASNNGAQPQHF.

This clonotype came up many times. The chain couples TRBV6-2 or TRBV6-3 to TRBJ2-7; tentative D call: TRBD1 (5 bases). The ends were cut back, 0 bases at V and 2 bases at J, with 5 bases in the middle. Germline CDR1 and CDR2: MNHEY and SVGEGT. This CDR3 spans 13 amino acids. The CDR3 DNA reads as TGTGCCAGCAGTTACTCAGGGGCCTACGAGCAGTACTTC. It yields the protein CASSYSGAYEQYF.

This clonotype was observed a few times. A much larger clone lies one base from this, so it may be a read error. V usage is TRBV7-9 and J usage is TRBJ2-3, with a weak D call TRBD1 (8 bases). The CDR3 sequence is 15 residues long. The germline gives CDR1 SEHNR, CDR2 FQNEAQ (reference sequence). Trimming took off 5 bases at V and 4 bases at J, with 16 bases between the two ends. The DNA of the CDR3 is TGTGCCAGCAGCGGGACAGGAACTAGCGCAGATACGCAGTATTTT. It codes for CASSGTGTSADTQYF.

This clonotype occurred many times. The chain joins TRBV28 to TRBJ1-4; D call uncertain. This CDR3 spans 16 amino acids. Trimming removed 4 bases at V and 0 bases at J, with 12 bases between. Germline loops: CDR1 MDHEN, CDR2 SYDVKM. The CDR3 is CASSSQAAATNEKLFF. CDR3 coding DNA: TGTGCCAGCAGTTCTCAGGCAGCCGCAACTAATGAAAAACTGTTTTTT.

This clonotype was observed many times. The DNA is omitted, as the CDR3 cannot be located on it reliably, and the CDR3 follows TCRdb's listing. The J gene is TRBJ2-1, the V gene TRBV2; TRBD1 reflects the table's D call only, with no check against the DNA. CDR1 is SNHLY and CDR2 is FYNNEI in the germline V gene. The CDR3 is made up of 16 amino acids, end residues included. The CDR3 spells CASSEGFGTGNGWEFF.